This TCR beta chain came from a study of beta chain features in type 1 diabetes. Findings and limits, study-wide: The study found that naive, central memory and Treg TCRB repertoires appeared more similar in patients than in healthy donors.

V lost 2 bases, J lost 0 bases, and 9 bases stayed unmatched. The CDR3 has 19 residues. The V gene's germline CDR1 is MNHNS and CDR2 SASEGT. As regards this clone: The target antigen is unknown.

As every portion of the isolated RNA was reverse transcribed, the sequencing read expressed TCRB transcripts. Sequencing used immunoSEQ multiplex PCR; TCRdb keeps in-frame clones, though not all of them. In the table there are under 250,000 clones, about a tenth of which are singletons. A CD45RO/CCR7/CD25/CD127/CD95/CD27 panel sorted naive, central memory, regulatory and stem cell-like memory CD4+ cells. Sequencing was done on a sample of central memory CD4+ T cells from blood. The clonotype originates from a man between 18 and 29 years old in good health. The chain employs TRBV6-1 and TRBJ2-1; 11 bases are shared with TRBD2. This CDR3 is CASSEWGSGRVYSYNEQFF. CDR3 sequence (DNA): TGTGCCAGCAGTGAATGGGGTAGCGGGAGGGTTTACTCCTACAATGAGCAGTTCTTC.